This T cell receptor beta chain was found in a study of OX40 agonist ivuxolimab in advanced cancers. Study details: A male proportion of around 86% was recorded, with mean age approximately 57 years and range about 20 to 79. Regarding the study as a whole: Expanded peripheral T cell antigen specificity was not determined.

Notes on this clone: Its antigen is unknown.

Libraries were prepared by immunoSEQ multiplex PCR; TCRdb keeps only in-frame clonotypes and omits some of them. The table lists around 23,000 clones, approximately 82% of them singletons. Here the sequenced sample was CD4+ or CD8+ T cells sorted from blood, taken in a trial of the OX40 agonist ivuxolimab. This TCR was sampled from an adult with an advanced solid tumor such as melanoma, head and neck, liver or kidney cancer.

CDR3 loop: CASSLAPPARTEAFF. DNA of the CDR3: TGTGCCAGCAGTTTAGCCCCCCCGGCGCGCACTGAAGCTTTCTTT. This rearrangement joins TRBV28 to TRBJ1-1, with unresolved D. CDR1 MDHEN and CDR2 SYDVKM come from the germline V gene. V was cut by 2 bases and J by 4 bases, with 14 bases left in between. The CDR3 has 15 amino acids.